The rows below give T cell receptor beta chains drawn from one sample of a study of cytomegalovirus exposure and HLA in healthy donors. Generated by immunoSEQ multiplex PCR, the TCRdb table keeps only in-frame clones and is missing some. Here the sample spans tens of thousands of clones, about 71% being singletons. Sequenced sample: PBMCs. These receptors all come from a woman in her 40s in good health and CMV-seronegative. CDR3s include the opening cysteine and the closing phenylalanine or tryptophan. Each record gives: V gene, clone size, J gene, D gene, CDR3 protein, CDR3 DNA. The D gene is left open where the match is weak. Clone size is not always given. Where it is, it says once, few, many or a class for expanded clones.

>TRBV19|-|TRBJ2-1|-
CASSIVLGPYNEQFF
TGTGCCAGTAGTATAGTATTGGGGCCTTACAATGAGCAGTTCTTC
>TRBV28|-|TRBJ2-7|-
CASSLFRGTYEQYF
TGTGCCAGCAGTTTATTCAGGGGAACCTACGAGCAGTACTTC
>TRBV7-2|-|TRBJ2-5|TRBD1
CASRTPGQGVGTQYF
TGTGCCAGCAGAACGCCGGGACAGGGGGTAGGGACCCAGTACTTC
>TRBV12-5|-|TRBJ2-3|TRBD1
CASGLSMVGQGRWKYF
TGTGCTAGTGGTTTGAGTATGGTGGGACAGGGTCGGTGGAAGTATTTT
>TRBV11-2|-|TRBJ2-3|-
CASSPQEYEQYF
TGTGCCAGCAGCCCACAGGAGTATGAGCAGTATTTT
>TRBV10-1|-|TRBJ1-2|-
CASSEAGNFVVLTF
TGCGCCAGCAGTGAAGCAGGGAACTTCGTGGTGTTAACCTTC
>TRBV29-1|-|TRBJ1-1|-
CSVNRGMNTEAFF
TGCAGCGTAAATCGGGGAATGAACACTGAAGCTTTCTTT
>TRBV19|-|TRBJ2-3|-
CASSWWGRGTDTQYF
TGTGCCAGTAGTTGGTGGGGCCGGGGGACAGATACGCAGTATTTT
>TRBV5-1|-|TRBJ2-7|TRBD1
CASSLGDRAPSQTYEQYF
TGCGCCAGCAGCTTGGGTGACAGGGCGCCTAGTCAAACCTACGAGCAGTACTTC
>TRBV7-9|-|TRBJ1-2|TRBD1
CASRRTGYDYGYTF
TGTGCCAGCAGGAGGACAGGGTATGACTATGGCTACACCTTC
>TRBV10-1|-|TRBJ2-7|-
CASSTGNGASYEQYF
TGCGCCAGCAGTACAGGGAACGGCGCGTCCTACGAGCAGTACTTC
>TRBV21-1|few|TRBJ2-7|-
CASSKFYRGGEQYF
TGTGCCAGCAGCAAATTTTACAGGGGGGGCGAGCAGTACTTC
>TRBV5-1|once|TRBJ2-2|TRBD1
CASSLGGGDTGELFF
TGCGCCAGCAGCTTGGGAGGGGGCGACACCGGGGAGCTGTTTTTT
>TRBV7-9|-|TRBJ2-3|-
CASSLELRTDTQYF
TGTGCCAGCAGCTTAGAGCTCCGCACAGATACGCAGTATTTT
>TRBV30|-|TRBJ1-1|-
CAWTGGWHTEAFF
TGTGCCTGGACAGGAGGATGGCACACTGAAGCTTTCTTT
>TRBV10-2|few|TRBJ2-5|TRBD2
CASALAGGVRETQYF
TGCGCCAGCGCACTAGCGGGAGGAGTTCGAGAGACCCAGTACTTC
>TRBV7-9|once|TRBJ2-5|TRBD2
CASSRTGTSRETQYF
TGTGCCAGCAGCAGAACCGGGACTAGTCGAGAGACCCAGTACTTC
>TRBV7-9|-|TRBJ2-7|TRBD2
CASSLSGLAGGITYEQYF
TGTGCCAGCAGCTTATCCGGACTAGCGGGAGGGATTACCTACGAGCAGTACTTC
>TRBV6-1|-|TRBJ1-2|TRBD1
CASSRQGNYGYTF
TGTGCCAGCAGCCGACAGGGAAACTATGGCTACACCTTC
>TRBV5-4|-|TRBJ2-7|-
CASSETTGGEYEQYF
TGTGCCAGCAGCGAAACGACAGGAGGAGAGTACGAGCAGTACTTC
>TRBV11-3|-|TRBJ2-3|-
CASSRTSTDTQYF
TGTGCCAGCAGTCGGACTTCTACAGATACGCAGTATTTT
>TRBV6-6|-|TRBJ2-7|-
CASGSYEQYF
TGTGCCAGCGGGAGCTACGAGCAGTACTTC
>TRBV11-1|-|TRBJ2-7|TRBD1
CASSRQGAVSYEQYF
TGTGCCAGCAGCCGACAGGGGGCGGTCTCCTACGAGCAGTACTTC
>TRBV9|-|TRBJ2-1|TRBD2
CASSARLAANNEQFF
TGTGCCAGCAGCGCCCGACTAGCGGCCAACAATGAGCAGTTCTTC
>TRBV28|-|TRBJ1-5|-
CASSLSYRENQPQHF
TGTGCCAGCAGTTTATCGTACAGGGAGAATCAGCCCCAGCATTTT
>TRBV9|-|TRBJ2-4|TRBD1
CASSVGTGDSAKNIQYF
TGTGCCAGCAGCGTAGGGACAGGGGATTCGGCCAAAAACATTCAGTACTTC